This T cell receptor (beta chain) was documented in a study of T cells in Graves' hyperthyroidism and ophthalmopathy. General study points: Blood held most thyroid clonotypes expanded above 0.001 frequency.

Authors of the study amplified TCR beta CDR3 regions from RNA transcripts. The HTBI primer set was used in a first-round RT-PCR of the TCR CDR3. TCRdb re-derived calls from the multiplex PCR reads in MiXCR, one entry per CDR3 protein. The sample yields around 350,000 distinct CDR3 sequences, 17% seen once. Used for diagnoses were clinical symptoms, serum thyroxine and TRAb, thyroid ultrasound and orbital computed tomography. Before ophthalmopathy appeared, progressors gave blood at initial hyperthyroidism diagnosis. 9.5 to 10 ml fresh peripheral blood yielded the PBMCs. V shed 1 base and J shed 5 bases, with 12 bases lying between them. The CDR3 is 14 residues long. Germline assignment: CDR1 SQVTM and CDR2 ANQGSEA. This clonotype has ten or more counts. Its antigen is unidentified.

This TCR derives from a woman in her 30s with Graves' hyperthyroidism that later progressed to Graves' ophthalmopathy. Sequenced material: blood. V gene TRBV29-1 combines with J gene TRBJ2-1; no firm D call. Here the CDR3 DNA reads TGCAGCGTTGAAGGATGGGGTTGGGACAATGAGCAGTTCTTC. Its protein product is CSVEGWGWDNEQFF.